This T cell receptor (beta chain) is from a study of CD8+ T cells in alopecia areata. Following extraction, RNA underwent reverse transcription to cDNA, which served as the sequencing template. Some clones are missing from TCRdb's copy, which holds only in-frame ones; the method was immunoSEQ multiplex PCR. The data hold 150,000 to 200,000 clones, with 67% observed a single time. The V end lost 3 bases, the J end lost 6 bases, and 10 bases lay between the germline ends. The CDR3 loop spans 13 amino acids. The germline gives CDR1 MDHEN, CDR2 SYDVKM. The sequence came from a human donor with alopecia areata. The chain is built from TRBV28 and TRBJ2-3; D gene unclear. Sequencing used CD8+ T cells sorted from blood, obtained at week 0. The DNA for the CDR3 is TGTGCCAGCAGTTTGGTTTTAAGGGATACGCAGTATTTT. It translates to CASSLVLRDTQYF.